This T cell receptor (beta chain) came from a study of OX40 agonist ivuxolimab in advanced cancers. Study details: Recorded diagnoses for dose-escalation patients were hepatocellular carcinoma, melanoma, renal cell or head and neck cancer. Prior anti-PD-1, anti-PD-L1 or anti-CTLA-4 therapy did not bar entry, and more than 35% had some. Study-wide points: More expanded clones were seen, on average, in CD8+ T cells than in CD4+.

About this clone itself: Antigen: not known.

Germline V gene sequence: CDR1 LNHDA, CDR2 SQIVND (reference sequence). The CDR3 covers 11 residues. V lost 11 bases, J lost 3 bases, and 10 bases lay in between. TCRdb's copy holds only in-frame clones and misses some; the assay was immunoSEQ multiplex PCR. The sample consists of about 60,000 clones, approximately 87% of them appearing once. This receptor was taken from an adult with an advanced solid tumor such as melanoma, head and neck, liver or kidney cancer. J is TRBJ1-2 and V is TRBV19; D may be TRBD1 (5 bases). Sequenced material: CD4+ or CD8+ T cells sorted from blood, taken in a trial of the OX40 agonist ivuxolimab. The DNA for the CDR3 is TGTGCCGGGGCGACATACTATGGCTACACCTTC. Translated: CAGATYYGYTF.